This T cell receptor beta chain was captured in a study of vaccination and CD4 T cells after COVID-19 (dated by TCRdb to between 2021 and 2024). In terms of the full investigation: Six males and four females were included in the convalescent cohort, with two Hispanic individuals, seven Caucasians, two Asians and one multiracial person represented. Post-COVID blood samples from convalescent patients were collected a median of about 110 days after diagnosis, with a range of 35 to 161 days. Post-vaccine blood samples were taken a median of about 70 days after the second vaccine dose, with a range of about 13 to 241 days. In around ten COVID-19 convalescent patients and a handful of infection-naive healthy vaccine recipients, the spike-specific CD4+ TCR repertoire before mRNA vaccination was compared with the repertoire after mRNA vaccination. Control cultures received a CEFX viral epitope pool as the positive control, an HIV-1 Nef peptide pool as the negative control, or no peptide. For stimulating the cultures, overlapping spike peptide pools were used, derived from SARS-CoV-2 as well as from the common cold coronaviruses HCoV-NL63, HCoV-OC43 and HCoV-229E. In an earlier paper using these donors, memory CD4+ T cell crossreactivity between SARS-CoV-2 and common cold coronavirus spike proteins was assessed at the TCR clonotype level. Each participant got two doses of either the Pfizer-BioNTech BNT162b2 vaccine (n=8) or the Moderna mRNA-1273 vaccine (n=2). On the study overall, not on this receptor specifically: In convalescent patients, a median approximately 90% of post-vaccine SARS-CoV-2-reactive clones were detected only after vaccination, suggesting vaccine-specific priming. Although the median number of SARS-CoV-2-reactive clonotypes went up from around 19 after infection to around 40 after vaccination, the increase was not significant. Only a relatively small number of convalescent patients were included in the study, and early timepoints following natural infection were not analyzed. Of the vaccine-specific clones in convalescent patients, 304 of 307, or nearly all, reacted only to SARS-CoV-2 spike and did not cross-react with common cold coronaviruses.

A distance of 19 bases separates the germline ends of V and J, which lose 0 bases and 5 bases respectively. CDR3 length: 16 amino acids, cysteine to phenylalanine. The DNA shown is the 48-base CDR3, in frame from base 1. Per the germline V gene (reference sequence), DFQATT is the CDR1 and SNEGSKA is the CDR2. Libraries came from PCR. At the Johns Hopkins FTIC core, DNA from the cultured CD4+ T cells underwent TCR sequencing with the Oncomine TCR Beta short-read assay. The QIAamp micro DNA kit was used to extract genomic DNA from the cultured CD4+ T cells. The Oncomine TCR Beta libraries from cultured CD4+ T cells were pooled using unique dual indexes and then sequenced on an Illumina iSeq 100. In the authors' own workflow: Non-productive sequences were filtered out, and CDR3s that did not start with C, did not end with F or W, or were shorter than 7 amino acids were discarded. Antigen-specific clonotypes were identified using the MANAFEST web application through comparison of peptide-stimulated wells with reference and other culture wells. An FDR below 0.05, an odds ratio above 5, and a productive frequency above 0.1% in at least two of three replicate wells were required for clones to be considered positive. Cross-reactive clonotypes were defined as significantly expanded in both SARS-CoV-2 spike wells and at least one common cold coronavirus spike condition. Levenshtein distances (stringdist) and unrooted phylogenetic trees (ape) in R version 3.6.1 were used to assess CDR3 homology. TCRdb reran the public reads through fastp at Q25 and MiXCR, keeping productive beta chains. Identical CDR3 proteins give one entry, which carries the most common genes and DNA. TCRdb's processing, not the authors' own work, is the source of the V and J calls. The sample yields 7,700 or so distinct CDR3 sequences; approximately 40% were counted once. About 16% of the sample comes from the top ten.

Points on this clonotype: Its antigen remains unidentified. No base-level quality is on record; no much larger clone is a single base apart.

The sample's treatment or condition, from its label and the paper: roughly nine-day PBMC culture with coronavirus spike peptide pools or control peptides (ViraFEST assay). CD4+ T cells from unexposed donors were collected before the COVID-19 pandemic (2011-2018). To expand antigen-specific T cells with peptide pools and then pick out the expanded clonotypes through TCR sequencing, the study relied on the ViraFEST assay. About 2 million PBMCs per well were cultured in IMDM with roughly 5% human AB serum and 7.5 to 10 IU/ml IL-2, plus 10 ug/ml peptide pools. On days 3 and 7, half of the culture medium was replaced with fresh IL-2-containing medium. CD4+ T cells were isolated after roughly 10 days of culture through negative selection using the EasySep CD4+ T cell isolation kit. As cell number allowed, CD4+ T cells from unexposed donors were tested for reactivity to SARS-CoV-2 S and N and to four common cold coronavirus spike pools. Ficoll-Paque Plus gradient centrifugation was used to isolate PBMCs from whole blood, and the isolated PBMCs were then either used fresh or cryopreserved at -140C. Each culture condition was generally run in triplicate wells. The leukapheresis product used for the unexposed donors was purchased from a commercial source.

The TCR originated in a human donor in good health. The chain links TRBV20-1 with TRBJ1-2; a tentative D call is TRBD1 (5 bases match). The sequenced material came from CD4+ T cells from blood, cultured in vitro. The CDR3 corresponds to CSARDQGRASSYGYTF. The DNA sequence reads TGCAGTGCTAGAGATCAGGGTAGGGCGTCCTCTTATGGCTACACCTTC.